The 19 T cell receptor beta chains below were found in one sample sequenced in a study of identical twins. One entry per CDR3 protein, called by TCRdb with MiXCR from the 5' RACE reads. The table shows about 890,000 distinct CDR3 sequences, with 10% to 15% occurring only once. The data were also submitted as part of a second study, on yellow fever vaccine responses in identical twins.

Sequencing was done on a sample of PBMCs. These receptors all stem from a woman younger than 30 in good health.

This clonotype came up a few times. The chain recombines TRBV29-1 with TRBJ1-1; the D is unclear. The V end was cut by 1 base, the J end by 0 bases, with 9 bases between. There are 14 residues in the CDR3. The germline V gene encodes CDR1 SQVTM and CDR2 ANQGSEA. Here the CDR3 reads CSVEVPVMNTEAFF. CDR3 in DNA: TGCAGCGTTGAAGTTCCAGTTATGAACACTGAAGCTTTCTTT.

The chain carries TRBV2 and TRBJ1-1, with D possibly being TRBD1 (6 bases). The CDR3 extends over 13 amino acids. V lost 11 bases and J 4 bases, leaving 17 bases between the germline ends. CDR1 is SNHLY, CDR2 FYNNEI, per germline. CDR3 in amino acids: CAFEWGPGTEAFF. CDR3 sequence (DNA): TGTGCCTTTGAATGGGGGCCGGGCACTGAAGCTTTCTTT.

This clonotype was observed a handful of times. The chain links TRBV3-1 to TRBJ2-7; 7 nucleotides agree with TRBD1. The CDR3 extends over 14 amino acids. Germline trimming cut 4 bases from V and 2 bases from J; bases unmatched to any gene: 5. Germline CDR1 LGHDT, CDR2 YNNKEL (reference sequence). This CDR3 reads CASSRGQNPYEQYF. The DNA of the CDR3 is TGTGCCAGCAGCCGGGGACAGAATCCCTACGAGCAGTACTTC.

The chain is built from TRBV14 and TRBJ2-7, with TRBD1 matching over 12 bases. There are 16 residues in the CDR3. Germline trimming cut 0 bases from V and 4 bases from J; bases unmatched to any gene: 4. The germline CDR1 and CDR2 sequences are SGHDN and FVKESK. In DNA form, the CDR3 reads TGTGCCAGCAGCCAAGATTGGGACAGGGGGCGTTACGAGCAGTACTTC. Residues: CASSQDWDRGRYEQYF.

The chain employs TRBV3-1 and TRBJ2-5; 12 nucleotides align to TRBD2. V shed 4 bases, J shed 5 bases, and the junction held 8 bases outside the gene matches. The CDR3 is 16 amino acids. Germline V gives CDR1 LGHDT, CDR2 YNNKEL (reference sequence). For the CDR3, the DNA is TGTGCCAGCAGCCCTTTGACTAGCGGGGGAGGGGAGACCCAGTACTTC. This encodes CASSPLTSGGGETQYF.

The chain joins TRBV3-1 to TRBJ1-2; 7 nucleotides align to TRBD1. The CDR3 extends over 14 amino acids. Trimming removed 3 bases from V and 2 bases from J; junction bases left unmatched: 3. Germline V gives CDR1 LGHDT, CDR2 YNNKEL (reference sequence). This CDR3 is CASSQAGQNYGYTF. Here the CDR3 DNA reads TGTGCCAGCAGCCAGGCGGGACAGAACTATGGCTACACCTTC.

For the CDR3, the DNA is TGTGCCAGCAGACCGGACAGGGGTGGCTACACCTTC. It translates to CASRPDRGGYTF. The V gene is TRBV27, the J gene TRBJ1-2, with TRBD1 matching over 9 bases. Trimming removed 6 bases from V and 7 bases from J; junction bases left unmatched: 3. Germline V CDR1 and CDR2: MNHEY, SMNVEV (reference sequence). The CDR3 consists of 12 residues.

This clonotype came up a few times. V and J are TRBV6-1 and TRBJ2-7; TRBD2 matches at 7 bases. J lost 0 bases, V lost 8 bases, and 10 bases had no gene match. The length of the CDR3 is 15 residues. Per germline, CDR1 MNHNS and CDR2 SASEGT. CDR3 amino acids: CASGGWTRGSYEQYF. DNA for the CDR3: TGTGCCAGCGGGGGATGGACTAGGGGCTCCTACGAGCAGTACTTC.

The chain joins TRBV10-1 to TRBJ2-5; D gene uncertain. V dropped 8 bases and J dropped 1 base, with 5 bases sitting between them. CDR3 length: 11 amino acids. The germline CDR1 and CDR2 sequences are WNHNN and SYGVQD (reference sequence). The CDR3 sequence: CASLLQETQYF. The CDR3 DNA reads as TGCGCCAGCCTACTCCAAGAGACCCAGTACTTC.

This clonotype was seen more than once but under ten times. The chain uses TRBV7-3 and TRBJ2-1, with 9 bases that match TRBD1. This CDR3 comprises 15 residues. J lost 4 bases, V lost 5 bases, and 6 bases had no gene match. The germline CDR1 and CDR2 sequences are SGHTA and FQGTGA. The chain's CDR3 is CASSKQGAEYNEQFF. DNA for the CDR3: TGTGCCAGCAGCAAACAGGGGGCTGAGTACAATGAGCAGTTCTTC.

The chain uses TRBV7-8 and TRBJ2-3, with TRBD2 matching over 12 bases. CDR1 SGHVS and CDR2 FQNEAQ come from the germline V gene. J was trimmed by 2 bases and V by 2 bases; bases with no gene match: 5. The CDR3 is 17 amino acids. Written as DNA, the CDR3 is TGTGCCAGCAGCTTAAAACTAGCGGGGGGCCTCACAGATACGCAGTATTTT. It specifies CASSLKLAGGLTDTQYF. Filled out from reference TRBV7-8 and TRBJ2-3, the complete variable domain reads GAGVSQSPRYKVAKRGQDVALRCDPISGHVSLFWYQQALGQGPEFLTYFQNEAQLDKSGLPSDRFFAERPEGSVSTLKIQRTQQEDSAVYLCASSLKLAGGLTDTQYFGPGTRLTVL.

The chain carries TRBV3-1 and TRBJ2-7; maybe TRBD1 (5 bases). V was shortened by 1 base and J by 7 bases, with 17 bases between the two germline ends. The CDR3 spans 15 residues. Germline CDR1 reads LGHDT; CDR2 reads YNNKEL (reference sequence). The CDR3 spells CASSQGVSGKQEQYV. CDR3 DNA: TGTGCCAGCAGCCAAGGGGTGTCAGGGAAACAGGAGCAGTACGTC.

This clonotype appeared a few times. The V and J genes are TRBV10-2 and TRBJ1-6; 10 bases are a match to TRBD1. Germline values: CDR1 WSHSY, CDR2 SAAADI. The CDR3 has 16 amino acids. V lost 5 bases, J lost 7 bases, and 8 bases stayed unmatched. The CDR3 DNA follows: TGCGCCAGCAGTTATGGGCCGGGACAGGGGAATTCACCCCTCCACTTT. It codes for CASSYGPGQGNSPLHF.

The genes are TRBV28 and TRBJ1-2; D remains ambiguous. This CDR3 contains 14 residues. Germline lookup yields CDR1 MDHEN and CDR2 SYDVKM. The V and J ends lost 6 bases and 7 bases respectively, with 18 bases between them. The CDR3 spells CASSPRAQSGGYTF. The CDR3 coding sequence is TGTGCCAGCAGCCCTAGGGCCCAATCTGGTGGCTACACCTTC.

This clonotype has a handful of counts. V gene TRBV4-2 combines with J gene TRBJ1-4; D uncertain. Trimming cost V 4 bases and J 5 bases, with 11 bases left between them. Germline loops: CDR1 LGHNA, CDR2 YNFKEQ. The CDR3 spans 14 residues. The CDR3 nucleotides read TGTGCCAGCAGCCCGGACGGGCCGAATGAAAAACTGTTTTTT. This sequence encodes CASSPDGPNEKLFF.

This chain connects TRBV18 to TRBJ1-4, with D possibly matching TRBD1 (5 bases). Trimming left V 0 bases short and J 5 bases short, with 13 bases between. Looked up from germline, CDR1 is KGHSH and CDR2 is LQKENI. The CDR3 covers 16 residues. CDR3 sequence reads: CASSPPAGGRNEKLFF. In DNA form, the CDR3 reads TGTGCCAGCTCACCACCCGCGGGGGGTCGGAATGAAAAACTGTTTTTT.

This clonotype was detected a few times. The chain employs TRBV14 and TRBJ1-1, with a possible D match to TRBD1 (6 bases). Between the trimmed V and J ends, which lost 0 bases and 1 base, there was a span of 12 bases. CDR3 size: 16 residues. In germline, CDR1 is SGHDN, CDR2 FVKESK. As DNA, the CDR3 is TGTGCCAGCAGCCAAGAAGGGGCCAGGGGGAACACTGAAGCTTTCTTT. This sequence encodes CASSQEGARGNTEAFF.

The chain links TRBV7-2 to TRBJ1-6; TRBD1 aligns across 7 bases. With 2 bases clipped from V and 8 bases from J, the junction kept 9 bases outside the gene matches. Germline values: CDR1 SGHTA, CDR2 FQGNSA. The CDR3 length is 16 residues. The CDR3 spells CASSLLKRGLHSPLHF. CDR3 in DNA: TGTGCCAGCAGCTTATTAAAGAGGGGGCTGCATTCACCCCTCCACTTT.

The J gene is TRBJ2-7, the V gene TRBV9, with TRBD2 as a possible D gene (5 bases). Germline V lookup: CDR1 SGDLS, CDR2 YYNGEE. Trimming took 3 bases from V and 2 from J, leaving 12 bases between them. The CDR3 extends over 14 amino acids. CDR3 DNA sequence: TGTGCCAGCAGCGCCGGACTTTCCGCCTACGAGCAGTACTTC. This translates into CASSAGLSAYEQYF.